The 8 T cell receptor beta chains given below trace back to one sample, sequenced in a study of blood T cell repertoires in COVID-19. Clones were sequenced by immunoSEQ multiplex PCR, and TCRdb holds only the in-frame ones, with some missing. Of a few hundred thousand clones in the sample, about 85% were seen once. Sequences were obtained from peripheral blood. The receptors originated from a man in his thirties or forties who had recovered from COVID-19.

The CDR3 here is CASSYGQGSNYGYTF. CDR3 nucleotides: TGTGCCAGCAGTTACGGGCAGGGCTCCAACTATGGCTACACCTTC. The gene calls are TRBV6-5 and TRBJ1-2, with D possibly being TRBD1 (5 bases). CDR1 is MNHEY and CDR2 is SVGAGI in the germline V gene. V was clipped by 2 bases and J by 2 bases, with 12 bases between them. The CDR3 has 15 amino acids.

The chain recombines TRBV11-2 with TRBJ2-6; 8 bases agree with TRBD1. J gave up 0 bases and V 7 bases, and 14 bases lay outside the gene matches. Germline CDR1 reads SGHAT; CDR2 reads FQNNGV. This CDR3 is 19 amino acids long. CDR3: CASNRGEVPGSSGANVLTF. The DNA of the CDR3 is TGTGCCAGCAACAGGGGGGAAGTCCCGGGCTCCTCTGGGGCCAACGTCCTGACTTTC.

The CDR3 sequence is CASGLGGEAFF. In DNA, the CDR3 is TGTGCCAGCGGCCTCGGGGGAGAAGCTTTCTTT. The chain employs TRBV12-3 or TRBV12-4 and TRBJ1-1; possibly TRBD1 for D (5 bases). V was trimmed by 8 bases and J by 8 bases, leaving 12 bases between them. The CDR3 is 11 residues long.

The chain combines TRBV10-3 with TRBJ1-1, with 10 nucleotides matching TRBD1. The CDR3 extends over 13 amino acids. Losses at the gene ends were 6 bases for V and 9 bases for J; bases not matched to a gene: 7. Germline V gives CDR1 ENHRY, CDR2 SYGVKD. This CDR3 reads CAIRTGGTEKAFF. The CDR3 DNA follows: TGTGCCATCAGGACAGGGGGCACAGAGAAAGCTTTCTTT.

The V and J genes are TRBV5-6 and TRBJ2-7; TRBD1 might be the D (6 bases). This CDR3 comprises 14 residues. The germline CDR1 and CDR2 sequences are SGHDT and YYEEEE. The V end lost 0 bases, the J end lost 1 base, and 8 bases lay between the germline ends. CDR3 amino acids: CASSLDRASYEQYF. The CDR3 nucleotides read TGTGCCAGCAGCTTGGACAGGGCGTCCTACGAGCAGTACTTC.

V usage is TRBV5-1 and J usage is TRBJ2-3, with TRBD2 matching 9 bases. Germline lookup yields CDR1 SGHRS and CDR2 YFSETQ. J was trimmed by 0 bases and V by 0 bases; bases with no gene match: 11. The CDR3 length is 19 residues. The CDR3 DNA reads as TGCGCCAGCAGCTTGGGGGGACCCTTTAGCGGGGGAAGCACAGATACGCAGTATTTT. Its protein product is CASSLGGPFSGGSTDTQYF.

The rearrangement links TRBV28 to TRBJ1-4, with D possibly TRBD1 on 5 matching bases. The germline V gene encodes CDR1 MDHEN and CDR2 SYDVKM. Trimming cost V 4 bases and J 8 bases, with 8 bases left between them. The CDR3 spans 12 residues. The CDR3 DNA is TGTGCCAGCAGTTGGACACGCGAAAAACTGTTTTTT. This gives the protein CASSWTREKLFF.

The chain combines TRBV4-2 with TRBJ1-1, with 8 bases identical to TRBD1. The germline CDR1 and CDR2 sequences are LGHNA and YNFKEQ. V lost 0 bases, J lost 7 bases, and 4 bases stayed unmatched. This CDR3 contains 14 residues. CDR3 loop: CASSQDGQGGEAFF. Here the CDR3 DNA reads TGTGCCAGCAGCCAAGATGGACAGGGTGGTGAAGCTTTCTTT.